These T cell receptor beta chains were read from a single sample in a study of shared T cell receptors in the human thymus. Assay used: immunoSEQ multiplex PCR; TCRdb lists only in-frame clones, some missing. The table has 650,000 to 950,000 clones, approximately 85% seen once. Separately, the same data were catalogued under a study of human thymus T cells.

The specimen sequenced was thymocytes. These receptors were taken from a girl in the first two years of life with a congenital heart defect. Each CDR3 is given with its conserved first and last residue. Fields, in order: V gene, J gene, D gene, CDR3 protein. A D gene is named only where the DNA matches it firmly.

>TRBV19|TRBJ1-5|-
CASSIEEPPAHSNQPQHF
>TRBV6-6|TRBJ1-2|-
CASSYLGSRTRGGYTF
>TRBV5-5|TRBJ1-5|-
CASSPGPLVHQPQHF
>TRBV27|TRBJ1-1|-
CASSRIITLTGGTMNTEAFF
>TRBV7-2|TRBJ1-1|TRBD1
CASSFYATGEVTEAFF
>TRBV18|TRBJ2-7|-
CASSPPDCRRFHEQYF
>TRBV4-2|TRBJ2-5|-
CASSQVKERKETQYF
>TRBV4-3|TRBJ2-1|TRBD2
CASSQDVGGGITNEQFF
>TRBV4-1|TRBJ1-1|-
CASSQEVRWFDTEAFF
>TRBV4-1|TRBJ2-5|-
CASSHGQGIGETQYF
>TRBV9|TRBJ2-1|TRBD2
CASSVDSGLANNEQFF